This T cell receptor (beta chain) was found in a study of OX40 agonist ivuxolimab in advanced cancers. Overall study: Dose-escalation patients had hepatocellular carcinoma, melanoma, renal cell or head and neck cancer. The study, taken as a whole, reports: The mean number of expanded clones was higher in CD8+ T cells than in CD4+. Clonal expansion from baseline to week 6 occurred in both CD4+ and CD8+ T cells.

Profiling relied on immunoSEQ multiplex PCR, and the TCRdb table lists in-frame clones only, not all of them. This table holds 20,000 to 25,000 clones, approximately 90% found once. Points on this clone: Its antigen is still unknown.

The trim removed 3 bases at V and 6 bases at J, leaving 12 bases unmatched. There are 17 residues in the CDR3. CDR1 and CDR2 (germline): MGHRA, YSYEKL. The chain joins TRBV4-1 to TRBJ2-1, with TRBD2 matching over 9 bases. This TCR was sampled from an adult with an advanced solid tumor such as melanoma, head and neck, liver or kidney cancer. This specimen was CD4+ or CD8+ T cells sorted from blood, taken in a trial of the OX40 agonist ivuxolimab. In DNA, the CDR3 is TGCGCCAGCAGCCAGCACCCCGGGACTAGCTCCCCCAATGAGCAGTTCTTC. This codes for CASSQHPGTSSPNEQFF.